These T cell receptor beta chains were read from a single sample in a study of cytomegalovirus exposure and HLA in healthy donors. This table comes from immunoSEQ multiplex PCR, and its TCRdb copy is limited to in-frame clones, with some not included. Of about 130,000 clones listed, 78% are singletons. The sample comprised PBMCs. Receptor source: a woman aged 18-29 years in good health and CMV-seronegative. The CDR3 runs from the conserved cysteine through the conserved F or W. Fields, in order: CDR3 length, J gene, V gene, CDR3 protein.

CDR3 length: 15
J gene: TRBJ1-1
V gene: TRBV11-2
CDR3 protein: CASSFTQGLNTEAFF

CDR3 length: 16
J gene: TRBJ1-5
V gene: TRBV5-1
CDR3 protein: CASSLAELAGNQPQHF

CDR3 length: 16
J gene: TRBJ1-1
V gene: TRBV6-1
CDR3 protein: CASSEYEGEVNTEAFF

CDR3 length: 19
J gene: TRBJ1-5
V gene: TRBV30
CDR3 protein: CAWSVHIGGAFYSNQPQHF

CDR3 length: 13
J gene: TRBJ1-5
V gene: TRBV10-3
CDR3 protein: CAISGREEQPQHF

CDR3 length: 15
J gene: TRBJ2-1
V gene: TRBV27
CDR3 protein: CASRSGTSGYNEQFF

CDR3 length: 12
J gene: TRBJ2-1
V gene: TRBV5-1
CDR3 protein: CASSLEGGEQFF

CDR3 length: 16
J gene: TRBJ2-3
V gene: TRBV5-4
CDR3 protein: CASYHRGLAGGSTQYF

CDR3 length: 15
J gene: TRBJ2-1
V gene: TRBV5-1
CDR3 protein: CASSLELAGADEQFF

CDR3 length: 16
J gene: TRBJ1-3
V gene: TRBV5-1
CDR3 protein: CASSPDGQGAGNTIYF

CDR3 length: 14
J gene: TRBJ1-1
V gene: TRBV6-5
CDR3 protein: CASSYIEGASEAFF

CDR3 length: 15
J gene: TRBJ2-7
V gene: TRBV5-4
CDR3 protein: CASSLEAASSYEQYF

CDR3 length: 16
J gene: TRBJ2-2
V gene: TRBV19
CDR3 protein: CASSMPRGGARGELFF

CDR3 length: 16
J gene: TRBJ2-1
V gene: TRBV7-2
CDR3 protein: CASSHEPTSGRGEQFF

CDR3 length: 12
J gene: TRBJ1-6
V gene: TRBV30
CDR3 protein: CAWRGGYSPLHF

CDR3 length: 13
J gene: -
V gene: TRBV6-5
CDR3 protein: CASSSGITYEQYF

CDR3 length: 15
J gene: TRBJ2-1
V gene: TRBV6-5
CDR3 protein: CASRRPDSSYNEQFF

CDR3 length: 14
J gene: TRBJ2-3
V gene: TRBV14
CDR3 protein: CASSQFTGADTQYF

CDR3 length: 14
J gene: TRBJ2-3
V gene: TRBV7-2
CDR3 protein: CASSRSLATDTQYF

CDR3 length: 15
J gene: TRBJ2-1
V gene: TRBV6-6
CDR3 protein: CASSNLAGGPDEQFF

CDR3 length: 16
J gene: TRBJ2-7
V gene: TRBV7-2
CDR3 protein: CASSTRSGTGKSEQYF

CDR3 length: 15
J gene: TRBJ2-7
V gene: TRBV27
CDR3 protein: CASSLGHGVSYEQYF

CDR3 length: 16
J gene: TRBJ2-1
V gene: TRBV4-1
CDR3 protein: CASSQGTRGRPHEQFF

CDR3 length: 14
J gene: TRBJ2-5
V gene: TRBV25-1
CDR3 protein: CASGKSTDQETQYF

CDR3 length: 15
J gene: TRBJ1-1
V gene: TRBV6-6
CDR3 protein: CASSYPRGGEAEAFF

CDR3 length: 14
J gene: TRBJ1-1
V gene: TRBV9
CDR3 protein: CASSVGPGDTEAFF

CDR3 length: 15
J gene: TRBJ1-1
V gene: TRBV5-1
CDR3 protein: CASSFPQGPNTEAFF

CDR3 length: 16
J gene: TRBJ2-3
V gene: TRBV15
CDR3 protein: CATSRVNIPGTDTQYF

CDR3 length: 13
J gene: TRBJ2-1
V gene: TRBV5-4
CDR3 protein: CASSREEGNEQFF

CDR3 length: 13
J gene: TRBJ2-5
V gene: TRBV29-1
CDR3 protein: CSVERGQGETQYF

CDR3 length: 13
J gene: TRBJ2-2
V gene: TRBV29-1
CDR3 protein: CSAGTADTGELFF

CDR3 length: 16
J gene: TRBJ2-1
V gene: TRBV11-3
CDR3 protein: CASSSDGVAGIDEQFF

CDR3 length: 17
J gene: TRBJ2-2
V gene: TRBV18
CDR3 protein: CASSPRRTSGNTGELFF

CDR3 length: 14
J gene: TRBJ1-2
V gene: TRBV6-5
CDR3 protein: CASSYDGGGYGYTF

CDR3 length: 16
J gene: TRBJ2-3
V gene: TRBV5-1
CDR3 protein: CASSFIQGSSTDTQYF

CDR3 length: 16
J gene: TRBJ2-7
V gene: TRBV4-1
CDR3 protein: CASSQPLAGGSYEQYF

CDR3 length: 15
J gene: TRBJ2-1
V gene: TRBV6-5
CDR3 protein: CASSAVGTGGSEQFF

CDR3 length: 15
J gene: TRBJ2-3
V gene: TRBV7-2
CDR3 protein: CASSLGPSFIDTQYF